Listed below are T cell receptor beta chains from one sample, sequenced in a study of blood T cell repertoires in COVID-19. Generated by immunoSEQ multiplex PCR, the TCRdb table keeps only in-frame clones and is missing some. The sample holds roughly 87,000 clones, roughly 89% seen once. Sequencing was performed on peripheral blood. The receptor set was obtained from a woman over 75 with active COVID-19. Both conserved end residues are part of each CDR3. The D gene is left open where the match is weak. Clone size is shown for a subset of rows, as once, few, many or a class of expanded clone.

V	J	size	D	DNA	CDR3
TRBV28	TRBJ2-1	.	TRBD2	TGTGCCAGCACCGTGCAGCGGGAGGGCTTTGGGTACAATGAGCAGTTCTTC	CASTVQREGFGYNEQFF
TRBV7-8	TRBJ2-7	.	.	TGTGCCAGCAGCCACGGCTCCTACGAGCAGTACTTC	CASSHGSYEQYF
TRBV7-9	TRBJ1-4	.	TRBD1	TGTGCCAGCAGACAGGGGAGCGCAACTAATGAAAAACTGTTTTTT	CASRQGSATNEKLFF
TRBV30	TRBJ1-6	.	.	TGTGCCTGGAGTGTACAGCGGGAGCGCTCCTATAATTCACCCCTCCACTTT	CAWSVQRERSYNSPLHF
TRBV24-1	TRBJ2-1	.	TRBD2	TGTGCCACCAGTGATTCGAGGACTAGCCCCATATACAATGAGCAGTTCTTC	CATSDSRTSPIYNEQFF
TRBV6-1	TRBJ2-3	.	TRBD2	TGTGCCAGCAGTGAAGAGTTCATCGGACTAGCGGGAGCCCCACGCTCCACAGATACGCAGTATTTT	CASSEEFIGLAGAPRSTDTQYF
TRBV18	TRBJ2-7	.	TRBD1	TGTGCCAGCTCATGGGACAGGGTAAACGAGCAGTACTTC	CASSWDRVNEQYF
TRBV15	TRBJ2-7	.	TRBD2	TGTGCCACCAGCAGAGATGCGGGGGGGGGACAGTTAGTCTACGAGCAGTACTTC	CATSRDAGGGQLVYEQYF
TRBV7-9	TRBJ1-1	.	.	TGTGCCAGCAGCTTAGTCGGAGCGGGGAGAGCTTTCTTT	CASSLVGAGRAFF
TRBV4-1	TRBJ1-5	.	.	TGCGCCAGCAGCCAAGTGCCGGGGAATCAGCCCCAGCATTTT	CASSQVPGNQPQHF
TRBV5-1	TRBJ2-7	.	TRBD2	TGCGCCAGCAGCCGGATGCCGGGACTAGGCCTTACCTACGAGCAGTACTTC	CASSRMPGLGLTYEQYF
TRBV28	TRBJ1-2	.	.	TGTGCCAGCAGTTCAGGGGACGGCTACACCTTC	CASSSGDGYTF
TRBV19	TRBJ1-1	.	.	TGTGCCAGCACAGTATCGAACACTGAAGCTTTCTTT	CASTVSNTEAFF
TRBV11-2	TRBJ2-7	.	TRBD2	TGTGCCAGCAGCTTAATGGGGGCGGGAGGGCGCTACGAGCAGTACTTC	CASSLMGAGGRYEQYF
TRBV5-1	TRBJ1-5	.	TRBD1	TGCGCCAGCAGCCTCGGGACAGGGGATCAGCCCCAGCATTTT	CASSLGTGDQPQHF
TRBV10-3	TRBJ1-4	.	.	TGTGCCATCAGTGAGGGGCCGCAGGAAAAACTGTTTTTT	CAISEGPQEKLFF
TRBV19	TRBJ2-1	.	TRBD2	TGTGCCAGTAGTTTGACGGGACTAGCAGCTTACAATGAGCAGTTCTTC	CASSLTGLAAYNEQFF
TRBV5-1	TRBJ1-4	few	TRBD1	TGCGCCAGCAGCCCCGGACAGGGCCCTAATGAAAAACTGTTTTTT	CASSPGQGPNEKLFF
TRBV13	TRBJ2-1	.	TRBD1	TGTGCCAGCACAAGACAGGGGAGAGATGAGCAGTTCTTC	CASTRQGRDEQFF
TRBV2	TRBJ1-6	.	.	TGTGCCAGCAGTGGCCGGGATCGAAATTTGCCGAATTCACCCCTCCACTTT	CASSGRDRNLPNSPLHF
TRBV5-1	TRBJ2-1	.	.	TGCGCCAGCACCCCGAAGGACAGCTACAATGAGCAGTTCTTC	CASTPKDSYNEQFF
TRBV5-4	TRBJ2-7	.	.	TGTGCCAGCAGCCCCGAGCTAGGGGTCTACGAGCAGTACTTC	CASSPELGVYEQYF
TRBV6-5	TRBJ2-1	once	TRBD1	TGTGCCAGCAGTCGCGGGGACAGGGATTACAATGAGCAGTTCTTC	CASSRGDRDYNEQFF
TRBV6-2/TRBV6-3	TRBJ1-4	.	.	TGTGCCAGCAGTTATGGGGCCGTCCCTAATGAAAAACTGTTTTTT	CASSYGAVPNEKLFF
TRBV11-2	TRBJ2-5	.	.	TGTGCCAGCAGCTTAGATTGGGGGGTAGAGACCCAGTACTTC	CASSLDWGVETQYF
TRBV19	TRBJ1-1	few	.	TGTGCCAGTAGACAGAACACTGAAGCTTTCTTT	CASRQNTEAFF